This T cell receptor (beta chain) was captured by sequencing in a study of blood T cells in healthy people across ages. Combining a sample-barcoded 5' primer with a J-beta primer mix, a second PCR ran for roughly 7 to 12 cycles. TCRdb re-called the 5' RACE reads with MiXCR, one entry per CDR3 protein. Among fewer than 950,000 distinct CDR3 sequences listed, approximately 35% were seen once. The CDR3 consists of 13 residues. V was clipped by 3 bases and J by 8 bases, with 10 bases between them. This clonotype has just a few counts. The clonotype comes from a man between 18 and 29 years old in good health. The sequencing sample was made of blood. This chain uses TRBV12-3 or TRBV12-4 with TRBJ1-4; no reliable D call. CDR3 amino acids: CASSFKGGEKLFF. CDR3 bases: TGTGCCAGCAGTTTCAAGGGTGGGGAAAAACTGTTTTTT.